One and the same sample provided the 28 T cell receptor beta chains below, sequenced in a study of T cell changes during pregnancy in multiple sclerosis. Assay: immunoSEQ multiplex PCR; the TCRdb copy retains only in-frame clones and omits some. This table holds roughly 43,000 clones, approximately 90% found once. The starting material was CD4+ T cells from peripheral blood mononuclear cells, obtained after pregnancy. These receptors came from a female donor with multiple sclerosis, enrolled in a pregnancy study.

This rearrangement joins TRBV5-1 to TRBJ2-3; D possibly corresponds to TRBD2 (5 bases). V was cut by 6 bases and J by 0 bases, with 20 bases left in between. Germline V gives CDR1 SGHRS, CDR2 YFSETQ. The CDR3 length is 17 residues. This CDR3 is CASTTGPTGESTDTQYF. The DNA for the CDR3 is TGCGCCAGCACCACTGGACCCACCGGGGAAAGCACAGATACGCAGTATTTT. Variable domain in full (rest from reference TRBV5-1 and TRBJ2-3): KAGVTQTPRYLIKTRGQQVTLSCSPISGHRSVSWYQQTPGQGLQFLFEYFSETQRNKGNFPGRFSGRQFSNSRSEMNVSTLELGDSALYLCASTTGPTGESTDTQYFGPGTRLTVL.

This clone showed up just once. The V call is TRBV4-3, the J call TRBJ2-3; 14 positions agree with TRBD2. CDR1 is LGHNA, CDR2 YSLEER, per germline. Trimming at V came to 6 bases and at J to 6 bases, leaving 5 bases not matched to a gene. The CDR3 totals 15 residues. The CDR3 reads CASSRGLAGVDTQYF. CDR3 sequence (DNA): TGCGCCAGCAGTAGGGGACTAGCGGGAGTGGATACGCAGTATTTT.

For the CDR3, the DNA is TGCGCCAGCAGCTTGACACAGGGAGAGGTCTACACCTTC. Protein sequence: CASSLTQGEVYTF. The chain is built from TRBV5-1 and TRBJ1-2; D perhaps matches TRBD1 (6 bases). This CDR3 is built from 13 residues. V was trimmed by 1 base and J by 10 bases, leaving 14 bases between them. Looked up from germline, CDR1 is SGHRS and CDR2 is YFSETQ.

The CDR3: CASSPNVGNTEAFF. As DNA, the CDR3 is TGCGCCAGCAGCCCAAATGTCGGGAACACTGAAGCTTTCTTT. This chain connects TRBV5-1 to TRBJ1-1; D remains unclear. Germline CDR1 SGHRS, CDR2 YFSETQ. Trimming removed 4 bases at V and 1 base at J, with 11 bases between. The CDR3 runs 14 residues.

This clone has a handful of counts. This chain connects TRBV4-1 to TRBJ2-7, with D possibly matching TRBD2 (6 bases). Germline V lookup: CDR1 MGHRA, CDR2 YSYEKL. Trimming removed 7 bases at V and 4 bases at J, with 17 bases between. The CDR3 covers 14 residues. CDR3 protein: CASNRDAGGYEQYF. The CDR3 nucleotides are TGCGCCAGCAACCGGGACGCCGGGGGTTACGAGCAGTACTTC.

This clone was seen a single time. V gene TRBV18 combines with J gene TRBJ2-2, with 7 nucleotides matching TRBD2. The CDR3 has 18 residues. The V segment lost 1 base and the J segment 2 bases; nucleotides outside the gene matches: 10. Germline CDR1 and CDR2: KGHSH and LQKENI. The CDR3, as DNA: TGTGCCAGCTCACCACAAATGGGGCTAGCGGAAAACACCGGGGAGCTGTTTTTT. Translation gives CASSPQMGLAENTGELFF.

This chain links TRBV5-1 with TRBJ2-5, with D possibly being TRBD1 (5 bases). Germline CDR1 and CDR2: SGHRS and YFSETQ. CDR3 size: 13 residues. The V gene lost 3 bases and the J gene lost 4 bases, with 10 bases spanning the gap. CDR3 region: CASSSAQGETQYF. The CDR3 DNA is TGCGCCAGCAGCTCCGCCCAGGGAGAGACCCAGTACTTC.

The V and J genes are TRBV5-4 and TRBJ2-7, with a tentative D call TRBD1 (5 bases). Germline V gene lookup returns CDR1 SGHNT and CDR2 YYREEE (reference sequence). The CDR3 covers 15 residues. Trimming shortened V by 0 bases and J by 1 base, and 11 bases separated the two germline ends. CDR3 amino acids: CASSLGGRQSYEQYF. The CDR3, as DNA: TGTGCCAGCAGCTTGGGGGGCCGACAGTCCTACGAGCAGTACTTC.

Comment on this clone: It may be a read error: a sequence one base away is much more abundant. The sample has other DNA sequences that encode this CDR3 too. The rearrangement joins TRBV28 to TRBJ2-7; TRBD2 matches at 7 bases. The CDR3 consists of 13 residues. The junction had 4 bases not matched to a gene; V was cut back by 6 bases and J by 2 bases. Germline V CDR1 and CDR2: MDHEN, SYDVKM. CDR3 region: CASRGGGAYEQYF. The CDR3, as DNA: TGTGCCAGCAGGGGGGGAGGGGCCTACGAGCAGTACTTC.

As DNA, the CDR3 is TGTGCCAGCAGCCAAGAAATTGTACAGGGGTCATACGAGCAGTACTTC. It encodes CASSQEIVQGSYEQYF. The chain combines TRBV4-2 with TRBJ2-7, with 7 bases matching TRBD1. CDR3 length: 16 residues. The junction had 9 bases not matched to a gene; V was cut back by 0 bases and J by 4 bases. Germline V CDR1 and CDR2: LGHNA, YNFKEQ.

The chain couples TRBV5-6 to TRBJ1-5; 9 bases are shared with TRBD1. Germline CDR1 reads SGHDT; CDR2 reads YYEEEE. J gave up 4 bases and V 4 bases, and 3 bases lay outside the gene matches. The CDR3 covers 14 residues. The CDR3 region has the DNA TGTGCCAGCAGCAAGGACAGGGGAAATCAGCCCCAGCATTTT. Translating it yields CASSKDRGNQPQHF. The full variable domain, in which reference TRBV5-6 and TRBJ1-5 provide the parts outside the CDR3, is DAGVTQSPTHLIKTRGQQVTLRCSPKSGHDTVSWYQQALGQGPQFIFQYYEEEERQRGNFPDRFSGHQFPNYSSELNVNALLLGDSALYLCASSKDRGNQPQHFGDGTRLSIL.

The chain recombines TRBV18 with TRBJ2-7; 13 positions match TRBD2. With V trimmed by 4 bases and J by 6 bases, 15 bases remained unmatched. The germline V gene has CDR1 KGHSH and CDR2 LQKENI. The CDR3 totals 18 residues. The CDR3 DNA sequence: TGTGCCAGCTCACTAAGCCGGACTAGCGGGAGCGTGGAGGCCGAGCAGTACTTC. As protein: CASSLSRTSGSVEAEQYF.

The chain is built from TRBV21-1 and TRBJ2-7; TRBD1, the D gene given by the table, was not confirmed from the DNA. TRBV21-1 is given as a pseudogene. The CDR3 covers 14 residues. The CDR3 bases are TGTGCCAGCAGCAAAGGATCAGTCTCCTACGAGCAGTACTTC. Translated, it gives CASSKGSVSYEQYF.

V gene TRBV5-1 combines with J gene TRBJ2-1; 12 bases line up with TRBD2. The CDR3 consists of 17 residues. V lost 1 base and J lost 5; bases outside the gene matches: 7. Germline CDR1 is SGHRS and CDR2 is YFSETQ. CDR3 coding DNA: TGCGCCAGCAGCTTGATGTTGGCTAGCGGGAGGGACAATGAGCAGTTCTTC. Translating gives CASSLMLASGRDNEQFF.

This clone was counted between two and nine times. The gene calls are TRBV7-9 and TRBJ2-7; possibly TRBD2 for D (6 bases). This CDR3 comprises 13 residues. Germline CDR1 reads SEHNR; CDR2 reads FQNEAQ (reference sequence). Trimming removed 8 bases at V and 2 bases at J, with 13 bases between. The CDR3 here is CASAREVTYEQYF. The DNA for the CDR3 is TGTGCCAGCGCCAGGGAGGTTACCTACGAGCAGTACTTC.

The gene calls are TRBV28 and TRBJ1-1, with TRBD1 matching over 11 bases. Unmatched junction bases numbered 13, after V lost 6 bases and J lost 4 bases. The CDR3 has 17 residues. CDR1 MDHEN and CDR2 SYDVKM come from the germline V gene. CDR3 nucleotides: TGTGCCAGCAGCCCGGGGACAGGGGGTTCTAAGGGCACTGAAGCTTTCTTT. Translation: CASSPGTGGSKGTEAFF.

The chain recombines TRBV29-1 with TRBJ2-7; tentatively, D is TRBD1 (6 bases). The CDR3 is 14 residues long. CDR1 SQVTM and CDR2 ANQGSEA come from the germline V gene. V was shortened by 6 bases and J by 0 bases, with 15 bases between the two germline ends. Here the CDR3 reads CSVALRDNSYEQYF. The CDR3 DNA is TGCAGCGTCGCCTTGAGGGACAACTCCTACGAGCAGTACTTC.

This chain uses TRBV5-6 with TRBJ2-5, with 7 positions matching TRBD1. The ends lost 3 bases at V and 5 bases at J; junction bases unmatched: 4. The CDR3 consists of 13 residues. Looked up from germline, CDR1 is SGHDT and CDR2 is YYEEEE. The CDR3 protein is CASSSQGQETQYF. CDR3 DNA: TGTGCCAGCAGCTCACAGGGACAGGAGACCCAGTACTTC. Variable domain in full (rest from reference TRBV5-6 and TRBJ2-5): DAGVTQSPTHLIKTRGQQVTLRCSPKSGHDTVSWYQQALGQGPQFIFQYYEEEERQRGNFPDRFSGHQFPNYSSELNVNALLLGDSALYLCASSSQGQETQYFGPGTRLLVL.

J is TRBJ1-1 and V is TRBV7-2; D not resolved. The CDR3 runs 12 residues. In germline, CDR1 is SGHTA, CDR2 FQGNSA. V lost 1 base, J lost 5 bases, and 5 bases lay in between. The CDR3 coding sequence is TGTGCCAGCAGCTTAGTCAGGACTGAAGCTTTCTTT. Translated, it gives CASSLVRTEAFF. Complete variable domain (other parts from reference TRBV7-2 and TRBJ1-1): GAGVSQSPSNKVTEKGKDVELRCDPISGHTALYWYRQSLGQGLEFLIYFQGNSAPDKSGLPSDRFSAERTGGSVSTLTIQRTQQEDSAVYLCASSLVRTEAFFGQGTRLTVV.

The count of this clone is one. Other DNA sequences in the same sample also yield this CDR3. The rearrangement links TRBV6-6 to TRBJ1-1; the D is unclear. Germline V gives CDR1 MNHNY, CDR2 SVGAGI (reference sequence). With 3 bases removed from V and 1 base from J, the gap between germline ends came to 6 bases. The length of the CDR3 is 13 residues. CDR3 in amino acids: CASSYPGNTEAFF. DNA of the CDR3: TGTGCCAGCAGTTATCCGGGGAACACTGAAGCTTTCTTT.

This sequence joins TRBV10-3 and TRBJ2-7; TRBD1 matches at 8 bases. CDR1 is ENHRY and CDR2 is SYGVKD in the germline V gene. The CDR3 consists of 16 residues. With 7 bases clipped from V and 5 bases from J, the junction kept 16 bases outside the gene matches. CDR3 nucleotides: TGTGCCATCACCCCGGACAGGGATCCCCTTTGGGACGAGCAGTACTTC. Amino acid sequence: CAITPDRDPLWDEQYF.

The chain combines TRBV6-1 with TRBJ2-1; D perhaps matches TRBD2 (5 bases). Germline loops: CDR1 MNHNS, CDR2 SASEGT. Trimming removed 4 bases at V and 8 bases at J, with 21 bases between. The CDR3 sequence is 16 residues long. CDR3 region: CASSARTGKQADEQFF. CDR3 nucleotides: TGTGCCAGCAGTGCTAGAACCGGGAAACAAGCCGATGAGCAGTTCTTC.

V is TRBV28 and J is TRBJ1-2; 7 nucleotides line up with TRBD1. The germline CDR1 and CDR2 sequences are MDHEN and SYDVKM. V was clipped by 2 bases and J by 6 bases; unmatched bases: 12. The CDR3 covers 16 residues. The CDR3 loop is CASSLMLGDRLNGYTF. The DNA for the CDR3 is TGTGCCAGCAGTTTAATGCTCGGGGACAGACTGAATGGCTACACCTTC.

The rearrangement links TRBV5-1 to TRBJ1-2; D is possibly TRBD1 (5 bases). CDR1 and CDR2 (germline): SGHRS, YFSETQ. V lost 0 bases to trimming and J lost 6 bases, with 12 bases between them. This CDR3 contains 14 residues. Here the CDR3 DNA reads TGCGCCAGCAGCTTGGTGGAGGGGTTGGATGGCTACACCTTC. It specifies CASSLVEGLDGYTF.

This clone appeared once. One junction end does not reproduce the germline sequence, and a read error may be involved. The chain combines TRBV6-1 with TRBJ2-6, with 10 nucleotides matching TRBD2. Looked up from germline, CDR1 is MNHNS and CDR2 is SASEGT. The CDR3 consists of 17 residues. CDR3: CASSASGRASGANVLAF. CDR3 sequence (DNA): TGTGCCAGCAGTGCGAGCGGGAGGGCCTCTGGGGCCAACGTCCTGGCTTTC.

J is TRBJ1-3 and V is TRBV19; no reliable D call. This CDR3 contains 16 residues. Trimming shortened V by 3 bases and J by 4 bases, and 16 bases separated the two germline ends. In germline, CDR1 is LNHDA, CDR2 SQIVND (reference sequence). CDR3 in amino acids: CASSIRPTAAGNTIYF. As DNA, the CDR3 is TGTGCCAGTAGTATCAGGCCAACCGCCGCAGGAAACACCATATATTTT.

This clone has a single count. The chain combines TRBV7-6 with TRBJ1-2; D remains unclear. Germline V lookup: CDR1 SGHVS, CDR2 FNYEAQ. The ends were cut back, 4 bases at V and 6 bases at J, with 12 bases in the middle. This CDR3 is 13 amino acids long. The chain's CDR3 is CASSSGAFDGYTF. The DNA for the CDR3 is TGTGCCAGCAGCTCCGGAGCATTCGATGGCTACACCTTC.

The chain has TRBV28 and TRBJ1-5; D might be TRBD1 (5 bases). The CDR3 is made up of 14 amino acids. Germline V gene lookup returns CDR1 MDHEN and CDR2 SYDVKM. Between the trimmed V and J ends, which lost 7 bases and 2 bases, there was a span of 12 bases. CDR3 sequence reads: CASKQGGGNQPQHF. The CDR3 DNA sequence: TGTGCCAGCAAGCAGGGCGGTGGCAATCAGCCCCAGCATTTT. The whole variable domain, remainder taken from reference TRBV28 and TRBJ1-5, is DVKVTQSSRYLVKRTGEKVFLECVQDMDHENMFWYRQDPGLGLRLIYFSYDVKMKEKGDIPEGYSVSREKKERFSLILESASTNQTSMYLCASKQGGGNQPQHFGDGTRLSIL.